One sample yielded the 20 T cell receptor beta chains listed below, sequenced in a study of blood T cell repertoires in COVID-19. Sequenced by immunoSEQ multiplex PCR; TCRdb stores in-frame clones only, minus some. The sample has 70,000 or so clones; around nine tenths are singletons. The sequenced sample was peripheral blood. The origin of the receptors is a human donor in a cohort sampled during active COVID-19.

The chain joins TRBV30 to TRBJ2-7; possibly TRBD1 for D (6 bases). With 3 bases removed from V and 6 bases from J, the gap between germline ends came to 18 bases. Germline CDR1 reads GTSNPN; CDR2 reads SVGIG (reference sequence). This CDR3 is 14 amino acids long. CDR3 DNA: TGTGCCTGGAGCATAGGTCGAAGAGGGGGCGAGCAGTACTTC. Protein: CAWSIGRRGGEQYF.

The chain carries TRBV5-8 and TRBJ2-7; possibly TRBD1 for D (6 bases). CDR1 is SGHTS and CDR2 is YDEGEE in the germline V gene. The CDR3 extends over 12 amino acids. V was trimmed by 3 bases and J by 9 bases, leaving 13 bases between them. This chain's CDR3 is CASSWTDRGQYF. The CDR3 nucleotides are TGTGCCAGCAGCTGGACAGATCGAGGGCAGTACTTC. Filled out from reference TRBV5-8 and TRBJ2-7, the complete variable domain reads EAGVTQSPTHLIKTRGQQATLRCSPISGHTSVYWYQQALGLGLQFLLWYDEGEERNRGNFPPRFSGRQFPNYSSELNVNALELEDSALYLCASSWTDRGQYFGPGTRLTVT.

The chain carries TRBV15 and TRBJ1-4, with 10 bases identical to TRBD1. V lost 4 bases, J lost 14 bases, and 7 bases stayed unmatched. CDR3 length: 13 residues. Germline lookup yields CDR1 LNHNV and CDR2 YYDKDF (reference sequence). The CDR3 coding sequence is TGTGCCACCAGCACCCGGGGACAGGGGCATCTGTTTTTT. This translates into CATSTRGQGHLFF. The whole variable domain, filled in from reference TRBV15 and TRBJ1-4, reads DAMVIQNPRYQVTQFGKPVTLSCSQTLNHNVMYWYQQKSSQAPKLLFHYYDKDFNNEADTPDNFQSRRPNTSFCFLDIRSPGLGDTAMYLCATSTRGQGHLFFGSGTQLSVL.

The V call is TRBV5-4, the J call TRBJ1-2; 10 bases match TRBD1. The V segment lost 4 bases and the J segment 2 bases; nucleotides outside the gene matches: 14. The CDR3 extends over 18 amino acids. Germline V gives CDR1 SGHNT, CDR2 YYREEE (reference sequence). CDR3 loop: CASSPWTGTGVLNYGYTF. Here the CDR3 DNA reads TGTGCCAGCAGCCCATGGACCGGGACAGGGGTCCTCAACTATGGCTACACCTTC.

V is TRBV28 and J is TRBJ1-2; the D is unclear. CDR1 is MDHEN and CDR2 is SYDVKM in the germline V gene. V was cut by 4 bases and J by 8 bases, with 11 bases left in between. CDR3 size: 12 residues. CDR3 in amino acids: CASSSITSGYTF. The CDR3 DNA sequence: TGTGCCAGCAGTTCCATTACGAGCGGCTACACCTTC.

The chain uses TRBV24-1 and TRBJ1-1, with D hard to call. Germline-derived CDR1 and CDR2 are KGHDR and SFDVKD. V gave up 3 bases and J gave up 8 bases, with 12 bases separating them. The CDR3 consists of 13 residues. CDR3 nucleotide sequence: TGTGCCACCAGTGATCCTCCGACGGGGGAAGCTTTCTTT. Translated, it gives CATSDPPTGEAFF.

The J gene is TRBJ2-7, the V gene TRBV11-3, with D perhaps TRBD1 (6 bases). V lost 5 bases and J lost 0, with 8 bases in between. Germline-derived CDR1 and CDR2 are SGHNT and YENEEA. The CDR3 is 13 amino acids. The CDR3: CASSRQASYEQYF. In DNA, the CDR3 is TGTGCCAGCAGCCGACAGGCCTCCTACGAGCAGTACTTC.

The count of this clone is one. V usage is TRBV7-2 and J usage is TRBJ1-3; D gene uncertain. This CDR3 has 15 amino acids. CDR1 and CDR2 (germline): SGHTA, FQGNSA. Deletions cut 3 bases from V and 0 bases from J, with 9 bases between. The CDR3 DNA follows: TGTGCCAGCAGCTTGGTCAGGAACTCTGGAAACACCATATATTTT. The encoded protein is CASSLVRNSGNTIYF.

V and J are TRBV4-3 and TRBJ1-1; TRBD1 matches at 8 bases. The germline CDR1 and CDR2 sequences are LGHNA and YSLEER. The CDR3 has 15 amino acids. The ends lost 1 base at V and 6 bases at J; junction bases unmatched: 7. CDR3 DNA: TGCGCCAGCAGCCAAGGCCGGACAGGGTGGGCTGAAGCTTTCTTT. Its translation is CASSQGRTGWAEAFF.

This chain links TRBV5-4 with TRBJ1-5, with 7 positions matching TRBD1. CDR1 SGHNT and CDR2 YYREEE come from the germline V gene (reference sequence). This CDR3 region has 16 residues. The ends lost 4 bases at V and 5 bases at J; junction bases unmatched: 12. The CDR3 DNA follows: TGTGCCAGCAGCCCAGCGACAGGGCGAGCTGATCAGCCCCAGCATTTT. Residues: CASSPATGRADQPQHF.

The genes are TRBV19 and TRBJ1-4; D is unclear. Germline assignment: CDR1 LNHDA and CDR2 SQIVND (reference sequence). The CDR3 extends over 15 amino acids. V was shortened by 3 bases and J by 0 bases, with 8 bases between the two germline ends. The CDR3 DNA sequence: TGTGCCAGTAGTATTGGAGCGGCAACTAATGAAAAACTGTTTTTT. Its translation is CASSIGAATNEKLFF.

The rearrangement joins TRBV11-2 to TRBJ2-7; D is unresolved. Trimming pared 1 base from V and 2 bases from J, leaving 15 bases between. Looked up from germline, CDR1 is SGHAT and CDR2 is FQNNGV. The CDR3 is 16 residues long. CDR3 coding DNA: TGTGCCAGCAGCTTAGGATCCAGTATTTCCACCTACGAGCAGTACTTC. As protein: CASSLGSSISTYEQYF.

The V and J genes are TRBV14 and TRBJ1-6; D is unclear. CDR3 length equals 17 residues. From germline, CDR1 is SGHDN and CDR2 FVKESK. The V and J ends lost 0 bases and 0 bases respectively, with 9 bases between them. CDR3 sequence (DNA): TGTGCCAGCAGCCAAGACTTGATTAGCTCCTATAATTCACCCCTCCACTTT. As protein: CASSQDLISSYNSPLHF.

The chain couples TRBV11-2 to TRBJ1-4; D call uncertain. The length of the CDR3 is 16 residues. V lost 2 bases and J lost 0, with 10 bases in between. Germline V gene data show CDR1 as SGHAT and CDR2 as FQNNGV. Here the CDR3 reads CASSLMSRATNEKLFF. The CDR3 coding sequence is TGTGCCAGCAGCTTAATGTCCCGTGCAACTAATGAAAAACTGTTTTTT.

The chain combines TRBV2 with TRBJ1-2; 12 positions match TRBD1. Looked up from germline, CDR1 is SNHLY and CDR2 is FYNNEI. This CDR3 spans 14 amino acids. Trimming took 5 bases from V and 7 from J; bases not matched to a gene: 5. The CDR3 reads CASSPGQGASGYTF. CDR3 in DNA: TGTGCCAGCAGTCCGGGACAGGGGGCGTCTGGCTACACCTTC.

This chain links TRBV11-2 with TRBJ2-3; 8 bases fit TRBD1. Trimming at V came to 2 bases and at J to 4 bases, leaving 8 bases not matched to a gene. The CDR3 is 16 amino acids. From germline, CDR1 is SGHAT and CDR2 FQNNGV. DNA of the CDR3: TGTGCCAGCAGCTTATCTCGGACAGGGAATGCAGATACGCAGTATTTT. Translation: CASSLSRTGNADTQYF.

The rearrangement joins TRBV5-6 to TRBJ1-1; possibly TRBD1 for D (6 bases). The length of the CDR3 is 19 residues. V shed 0 bases and J shed 3 bases, with 24 bases lying between them. Germline V lookup: CDR1 SGHDT, CDR2 YYEEEE. The CDR3 region is CASSLVSGGVGGSHTEAFF. The CDR3 DNA is TGTGCCAGCAGCTTGGTATCTGGTGGGGTAGGGGGATCACACACTGAAGCTTTCTTT.

V usage is TRBV27 and J usage is TRBJ2-7, with 7 bases that match TRBD2. This CDR3 spans 16 amino acids. From germline, CDR1 is MNHEY and CDR2 SMNVEV (reference sequence). The V and J ends lost 5 bases and 2 bases, in that order; junction bases with no gene match: 12. CDR3 nucleotides: TGTGCCAGCAGTCCCCGTCCTAGCGGTGCTACCTACGAGCAGTACTTC. This codes for CASSPRPSGATYEQYF.

The DNA of the CDR3 is TGTGCCAGCAGCTCCCCGGGGACAGGGGCTTCCTACGAGCAGTACTTC. Translated, it gives CASSSPGTGASYEQYF. The rearrangement links TRBV11-1 to TRBJ2-7, with TRBD1 matching 10 bases. This CDR3 has 16 residues. Unmatched junction bases numbered 7, after V lost 4 bases and J lost 1 base. Germline CDR1 and CDR2: SGHAT and FQDESV (reference sequence).

The chain carries TRBV19 and TRBJ1-1; D call uncertain. Germline loops: CDR1 LNHDA, CDR2 SQIVND (reference sequence). CDR3 length: 12 residues. V dropped 1 base and J dropped 4 bases, with 4 bases sitting between them. CDR3 residues: CASSIGATEAFF. For the CDR3, the DNA is TGTGCCAGTAGTATAGGGGCCACTGAAGCTTTCTTT.